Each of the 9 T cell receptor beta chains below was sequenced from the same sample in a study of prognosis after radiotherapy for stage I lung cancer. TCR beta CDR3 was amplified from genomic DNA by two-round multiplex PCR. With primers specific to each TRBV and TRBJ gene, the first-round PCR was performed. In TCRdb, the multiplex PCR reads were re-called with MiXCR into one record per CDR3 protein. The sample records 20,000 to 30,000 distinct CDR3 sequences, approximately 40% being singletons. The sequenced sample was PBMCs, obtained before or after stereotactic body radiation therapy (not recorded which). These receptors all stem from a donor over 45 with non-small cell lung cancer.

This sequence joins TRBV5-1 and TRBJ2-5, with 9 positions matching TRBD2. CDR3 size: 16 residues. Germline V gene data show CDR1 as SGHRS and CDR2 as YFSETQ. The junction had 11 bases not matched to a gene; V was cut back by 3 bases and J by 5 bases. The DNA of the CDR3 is TGCGCCAGCAGCTCGTGTAATAGCGGGAGCCGGGAGACCCAGTACTTC. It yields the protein CASSSCNSGSRETQYF.

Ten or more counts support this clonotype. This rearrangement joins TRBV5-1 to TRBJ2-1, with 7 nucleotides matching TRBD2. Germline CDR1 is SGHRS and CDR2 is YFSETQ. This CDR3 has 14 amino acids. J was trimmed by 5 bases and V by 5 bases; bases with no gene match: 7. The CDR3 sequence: CASSRGRVDNEQFF. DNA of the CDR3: TGCGCCAGCAGTCGTGGGAGGGTCGACAATGAGCAGTTCTTC.

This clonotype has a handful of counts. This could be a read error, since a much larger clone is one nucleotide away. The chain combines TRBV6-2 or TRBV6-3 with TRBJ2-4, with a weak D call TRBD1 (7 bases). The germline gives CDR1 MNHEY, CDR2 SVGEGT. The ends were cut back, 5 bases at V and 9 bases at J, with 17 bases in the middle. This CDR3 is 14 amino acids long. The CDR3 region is CASSEAGQGGIQYF. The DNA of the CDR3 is TGTGCCAGCAGTGAAGCCGGGCAGGGGGGCATTCAGTACTTC.

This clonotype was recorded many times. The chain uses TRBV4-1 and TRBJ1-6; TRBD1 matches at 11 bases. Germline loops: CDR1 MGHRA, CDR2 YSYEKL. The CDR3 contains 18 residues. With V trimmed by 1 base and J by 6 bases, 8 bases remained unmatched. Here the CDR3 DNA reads TGCGCCAGCAGCCAAGCGGGGGACAGGGGGTTCACTAATTCACCCCTCCACTTT. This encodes CASSQAGDRGFTNSPLHF.

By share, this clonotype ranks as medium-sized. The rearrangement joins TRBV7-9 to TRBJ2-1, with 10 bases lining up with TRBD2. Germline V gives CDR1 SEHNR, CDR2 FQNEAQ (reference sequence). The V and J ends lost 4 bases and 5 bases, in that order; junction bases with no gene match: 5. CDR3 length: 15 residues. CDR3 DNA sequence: TGTGCCAGCAGCTCCTGGACTAGCGGAGACAATGAGCAGTTCTTC. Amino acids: CASSSWTSGDNEQFF.

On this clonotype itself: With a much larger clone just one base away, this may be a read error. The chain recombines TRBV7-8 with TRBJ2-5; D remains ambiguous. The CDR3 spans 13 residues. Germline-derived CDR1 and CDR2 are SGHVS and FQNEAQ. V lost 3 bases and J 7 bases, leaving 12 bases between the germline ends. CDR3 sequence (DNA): TGTGCCAGCAGCTTTAACTCCTGTGGGACCCAGTACTTC. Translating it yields CASSFNSCGTQYF.

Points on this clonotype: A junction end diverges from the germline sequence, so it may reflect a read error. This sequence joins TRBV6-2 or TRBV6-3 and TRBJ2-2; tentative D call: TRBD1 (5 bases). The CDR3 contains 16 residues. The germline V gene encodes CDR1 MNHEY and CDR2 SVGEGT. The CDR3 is CASSYSDTLNTGELFF. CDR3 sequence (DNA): TGTGCCAGTAGTTACTCGGACACGTTGAACACCGGGGAGCTGTTTTTT.

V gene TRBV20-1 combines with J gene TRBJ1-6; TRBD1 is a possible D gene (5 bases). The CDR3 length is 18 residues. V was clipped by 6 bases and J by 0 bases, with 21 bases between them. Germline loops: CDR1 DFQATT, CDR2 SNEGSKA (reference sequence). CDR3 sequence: CSAPREDTPSSYNSPLHF. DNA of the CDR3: TGCAGTGCGCCGCGCGAGGACACACCGAGCTCCTATAATTCACCCCTCCACTTT.

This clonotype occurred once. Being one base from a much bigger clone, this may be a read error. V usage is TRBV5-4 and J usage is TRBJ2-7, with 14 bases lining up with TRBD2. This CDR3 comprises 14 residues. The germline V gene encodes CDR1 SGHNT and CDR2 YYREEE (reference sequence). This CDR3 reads CASSLTGTSGSIGF. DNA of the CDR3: TGTGCCAGCAGCTTGACCGGGACTAGCGGGAGTATCGGCTTC.